This TCR beta chain was sequenced for a study of blood T cell repertoires in COVID-19. Study in general: PBMCs, B-cell-depleted T cells, or T cells provided the cDNA or gDNA that made up the material.

The ends were cut back, 5 bases at V and 4 bases at J, with 20 bases in the middle. CDR1 is MDHEN and CDR2 is SYDVKM in the germline V gene. CDR3 size: 16 residues. Clones were sequenced by immunoSEQ multiplex PCR, and TCRdb holds only the in-frame ones, with some missing. The sample records under 75,000 clones, about 76% being singletons. The source material was peripheral blood. The chain recombines TRBV28 with TRBJ1-2; the D gene is possibly TRBD1 (5 bases). The receptor comes from an elderly woman with acute or convalescent COVID-19. The CDR3 DNA sequence: TGTGCCAGCAGTCCGCCCCCCGCGGGGCTGGGCTATGGCTACACCTTC. Protein sequence: CASSPPPAGLGYGYTF.